The present T cell receptor (beta chain) was sequenced within a study of shared clonotypes between healthy human individuals. Study-wide findings and caveats: Shared clonotypes across all four donors exceeded non-shared ones in generation probability.

Remarks on this clone: Its antigen is not known.

Sequencing used immunoSEQ multiplex PCR; TCRdb keeps in-frame clones, though not all of them. The data hold a few million clones, with 80% to 95% observed a single time. This CDR3 contains 13 residues. The V end lost 7 bases, the J end lost 1 base, and 8 bases lay between the germline ends. The germline CDR1 and CDR2 sequences are SNHLY and FYNNEI. Donors comprised healthy HIV-negative adults lacking recent acute infections or vaccinations. Material for sequencing was naive CD4+ T cells from PBMCs. Stated subset: CD45RA+ positively selected. This receptor was obtained from a man aged 18 to 30 in good health. Some clones in this sample may be carry-over from other donors' samples. The V and J genes are TRBV2 and TRBJ2-1; no reliable D call. The CDR3 DNA sequence: TGTGCCAGCATCGTGGGGTCCTACAATGAGCAGTTCTTC. Residues: CASIVGSYNEQFF.